This T cell receptor beta chain was captured in a study of T-cell memory formation after mild COVID-19 (dated by TCRdb to the early 2020s). About the study as a whole: TCR sequence clusters from the two donors were largely donor specific. In a couple of donors, T-cell clones that expanded and contracted after mild COVID-19 were tracked by sequencing TCRalpha and TCRbeta repertoires over time. The cohort was made up of two young adult volunteers, one female and one male, who were previously healthy. The paper as a whole reports these results and caveats: Contracting CD4+ clones turned up mainly in the CM and EM memory subsets, whereas EMRA was where CD8+ clones were enriched. From day 15 to 85, contracting clones showed balanced CD4/CD8 phenotypes, whereas a second wave of clones that expanded from day 15 to 37 leaned towards CD4+. SARS-CoV-2 specificity of the second-wave clones peaking on day 37 was not confirmed. Some responding clones were found in pre-infection memory, which suggests that pre-existing cross-reactive memory T cells took part in the SARS-CoV-2 response. Only two mild cases were covered in the study, and larger cohorts including severe cases with pre-infection samples were considered necessary.

TCRdb names Illumina NovaSeq 6000 as the instrument used. cDNA libraries for TCRalpha and TCRbeta were prepared by 5'RACE using constant-segment primers, with sample barcodes and unique molecular identifiers added. Trizol reagent was used to extract RNA from every sample. Libraries were amplified in two PCR steps, with a second sample barcode and Illumina TruSeq adapters added in the second step. Libraries were sequenced on an Illumina NovaSeq with 2 x 150 bp paired-end reads. In the paper's pipeline: With migec v1.2.7, reads were demultiplexed and then collapsed into UMI-guided consensus sequences. Using mixcr v2.1.11, the UMI consensuses were aligned to TRA and TRB V and J templates and assembled into clonotypes. A clonotype was counted as expanded or contracted only if both edgeR and NoisET called the change significant, with noise models trained on biological replicates. For edgeR calls, the thresholds were a false discovery rate-adjusted p below 0.01 and a log2 fold-change of 1. As an exploratory analysis of dynamics, PCA with hierarchical clustering was applied to max-normalized trajectories of the 1000 most abundant clonotypes. Separately sequenced CD4+ and CD8+ repertoires were used to assign the CD4 or CD8 phenotype of responding clones. TCRdb trimmed public reads at Q25 via fastp, called clones via MiXCR and kept in-frame beta chains. Entries are consolidated by CDR3 protein sequence, retaining the most common genes and DNA. These V and J calls rely on TCRdb rather than the paper's analysis. The sample table lists tens of thousands of distinct CDR3 sequences, more than 20% of them with a count of one. Roughly 39% of the sample is held by the ten biggest clonotypes.

With regard to this clonotype: It lacks a known antigen. No quality values exist for individual bases; no much larger clone is one base distant.

The CDR3 runs 15 amino acids, cysteine and phenylalanine included. Of all the DNA, just the CDR3 is kept, 45 bases in frame from base 1. Sequences LNHNV (CDR1) and YYDKDF (CDR2) are obtained from the germline V gene (reference sequence). Trimming takes 3 bases off V and 6 bases off J; junction bases not matched to a gene: 8. Ficoll-Paque density gradient centrifugation was used to isolate PBMCs. Here the chain combines TRBV15 and TRBJ2-5; TRBD1 fits 9 bases in the junction. The clonotype originates from a man aged 18 to 30 who had mild COVID-19 (a few samples of this study predate the infection). The sample titles of this study are shuffled in the database, so cell type and time point are left out; the donor was told from shared clones. Sample: PBMCs or a T cell subset sorted from them (not recorded which). CDR3 sequence: CATSRPIGTGKTQYF. The DNA reads TGTGCCACCAGCAGGCCGATAGGGACAGGGAAGACCCAGTACTTC.